This T cell receptor beta chain appears in the sequencing data of a study of sequential checkpoint blockade in melanoma. Study summary: First-line arms were nivolumab then ipilimumab, or the reverse, randomized 1:1.

Sequenced by immunoSEQ multiplex PCR; TCRdb stores in-frame clones only, minus some. The sample shows approximately 11,000 clones, about 78% of them seen only once. Germline lookup yields CDR1 SEHNR and CDR2 FQNEAQ (reference sequence). Germline trimming cut 3 bases from V and 6 bases from J; bases unmatched to any gene: 9. This CDR3 is built from 15 residues. Treatment reported: randomized to nivolumab then ipilimumab (arm A) or the reverse (arm B). PBMC sorting kept live CD3+CD8+ cells without CD19 or CD56. The TCR comes from a human donor with melanoma. Sequenced here: CD8+ T cells sorted from blood (inferred from file names), sampled from a patient given nivolumab and ipilimumab in sequence. This chain links TRBV7-9 with TRBJ2-7; 9 bases are shared with TRBD2. Written as DNA, the CDR3 is TGTGCCAGCAGCTTCGCCGGCTGGCGGGAGGGCGAGCAGTACTTC. Amino acid sequence: CASSFAGWREGEQYF.